This entry lists 9 T cell receptor beta chains sequenced from one sample in a study of OX40 agonist ivuxolimab in advanced cancers. The repertoire was sequenced with immunoSEQ multiplex PCR; TCRdb's copy has only in-frame clones and lacks some. Of roughly 20,000 clones in the sample, around 70% are singletons; the top ten hold 20% to 30%. The material was CD4+ or CD8+ T cells sorted from blood, obtained in a trial of the OX40 agonist ivuxolimab. The receptors stem from an adult with an advanced solid tumor such as melanoma, head and neck, liver or kidney cancer.

The chain recombines TRBV7-9 with TRBJ1-5, with D unresolved. V lost 6 bases and J lost 4, with 16 bases in between. The germline V gene encodes CDR1 SEHNR and CDR2 FQNEAQ (reference sequence). The CDR3 has 15 residues. The CDR3 loop reads CASSPSGLPNQPQHF. CDR3 bases: TGTGCCAGCAGTCCCTCCGGGCTTCCTAATCAGCCCCAGCATTTT. Variable domain in full (rest from reference TRBV7-9 and TRBJ1-5): DTGVSQNPRHKITKRGQNVTFRCDPISEHNRLYWYRQTLGQGPEFLTYFQNEAQLEKSRLLSDRFSAERPKGSFSTLEIQRTEQGDSAMYLCASSPSGLPNQPQHFGDGTRLSIL.

The V gene is TRBV29-1, the J gene TRBJ2-1; 8 nucleotides agree with TRBD2. CDR3 size: 16 residues. The V segment lost 0 bases and the J segment 3 bases; nucleotides outside the gene matches: 7. Germline V CDR1 and CDR2: SQVTM, ANQGSEA. DNA for the CDR3: TGCAGCGTTGAAGATCAGTGGCGGGAGGTCTACAATGAGCAGTTCTTC. Amino acid sequence: CSVEDQWREVYNEQFF.

The chain employs TRBV28 and TRBJ2-7; D ambiguous. V was cut by 3 bases and J by 3 bases, with 18 bases left in between. This CDR3 comprises 16 residues. The germline gives CDR1 MDHEN, CDR2 SYDVKM. CDR3: CASSFPLGSLVYEQYF. Written as DNA, the CDR3 is TGTGCCAGCAGTTTTCCCCTCGGCAGTCTAGTCTACGAGCAGTACTTC.

The chain combines TRBV4-1 with TRBJ1-2, with TRBD1 identical over 12 bases. The CDR3 runs 18 residues. Trimming took 1 base from V and 2 from J; bases not matched to a gene: 8. In germline, CDR1 is MGHRA, CDR2 YSYEKL. The CDR3 DNA reads as TGCGCCAGCAGCCAAGTCCCGGGACAGGGGGCGCACAACTATGGCTACACCTTC. Protein sequence: CASSQVPGQGAHNYGYTF.

In the case of this clone: The sample carries other DNA sequences with the same CDR3. V usage is TRBV2 and J usage is TRBJ2-7; D unclear. CDR1 SNHLY and CDR2 FYNNEI come from the germline V gene. The CDR3 is made up of 10 amino acids. Trimming cost V 4 bases and J 6 bases, with 4 bases left between them. The CDR3 loop reads CASSGGEQYF. The CDR3 DNA sequence: TGTGCCAGCAGTGGGGGCGAGCAGTACTTC.

The chain links TRBV28 to TRBJ1-2; the D is unclear. Trimming pared 3 bases from V and 5 bases from J, leaving 13 bases between. The germline V gene encodes CDR1 MDHEN and CDR2 SYDVKM. The CDR3 totals 14 residues. The CDR3 DNA sequence: TGTGCCAGCAGTTTCGTCGGGGAAGGGTATGGCTACACCTTC. Translation: CASSFVGEGYGYTF.

The chain carries TRBV19 and TRBJ1-6, with 9 bases lining up with TRBD1. The CDR3 is 15 amino acids. Germline lookup yields CDR1 LNHDA and CDR2 SQIVND (reference sequence). V dropped 3 bases and J dropped 7; count of bases not matched to a gene: 4. CDR3 nucleotides: TGTGCCAGTAGTATCTTTGGGACAGGGAATTCACCCCTCCACTTT. It yields the protein CASSIFGTGNSPLHF.

This rearrangement joins TRBV21-1 to TRBJ2-3; TRBD2 reflects the table's D call only, with no check against the DNA. TRBV21-1 is a recognized pseudogene. The CDR3 loop spans 17 amino acids. The CDR3 sequence: CASIFRLAGEFTDTQYF. In DNA form, the CDR3 reads TGTGCCAGCATCTTTAGACTAGCGGGGGAGTTCACAGATACGCAGTATTTT.

The chain uses TRBV2 and TRBJ2-3; 9 nucleotides match TRBD2. In germline, CDR1 is SNHLY, CDR2 FYNNEI. V shed 1 base and J 4 bases; nucleotides not matched to a gene: 6. This CDR3 contains 16 residues. The CDR3 DNA reads as TGTGCCAGCAGTGAAGGTAGCGGGAGAGCCGCAGATACGCAGTATTTT. Encoded protein: CASSEGSGRAADTQYF.